The following is a TCR beta chain sequence with its context. Antigen: not known. PCR involved 60 Vbeta and 13 Jbeta primers. Sequencing was performed with immunoSEQ multiplex PCR; in TCRdb, only in-frame clones are kept and a portion is missing. The sample yields over 75,000 clones, 75% to 80% seen once. This sample was included in a study of cytomegalovirus exposure and HLA in healthy donors. Study-level background: Of 300 to 500 genotyped donors, 75% to 90% grouped in the Caucasian-associated ancestry cluster.

This CDR3 spans 12 amino acids. With 3 bases clipped from V and 8 bases from J, the junction kept 6 bases outside the gene matches. Germline-derived CDR1 and CDR2 are GTSNPN and SVGIG (reference sequence). Study-level results: Several V segments, TRBV6-2 and TRBV6-3 among them, could not be told apart and were dropped.

Material: PBMCs. This sequence joins TRBV30 and TRBJ1-1; TRBD1 matches at 7 bases. This TCR came from a female donor in good health and CMV-seronegative. The CDR3 DNA sequence: TGTGCCTGGAGCTTCCTGGACAGGGAAGCTTTCTTT. It translates to CAWSFLDREAFF.